Each of the 27 T cell receptor beta chains below was sequenced from the same sample in a study of blood T cells in healthy people across ages. The use of a sample-barcoded 5' primer and a J-beta primer mix characterized a second PCR of about 7 to 12 cycles. TCRdb reprocessed the 5' RACE reads via MiXCR and lists one record per CDR3 protein. The sample has just under 550,000 distinct CDR3 sequences, less than 25% seen once. This sample was shared with a second study, whose subject was T cells of mothers and their children.

What was sequenced was blood. These receptors originate from a boy between 10 and 17 years old in good health.

This clonotype was observed a few times. The V call is TRBV20-1, the J call TRBJ1-4, with 10 bases identical to TRBD1. The germline V gene encodes CDR1 DFQATT and CDR2 SNEGSKA (reference sequence). With 6 bases clipped from V and 7 bases from J, the junction kept 11 bases outside the gene matches. This CDR3 comprises 15 residues. CDR3 in amino acids: CSAINRDRGGEKLFF. Here the CDR3 DNA reads TGCAGTGCCATTAACCGGGACAGGGGAGGTGAAAAACTGTTTTTT.

This clonotype came up a few times. The chain is built from TRBV3-1 and TRBJ1-6, with D perhaps matching TRBD1 (5 bases). This CDR3 contains 14 residues. Trimming shortened V by 2 bases and J by 7 bases, and 9 bases separated the two germline ends. The germline gives CDR1 LGHDT, CDR2 YNNKEL (reference sequence). CDR3 loop: CASSQLEGNSPLHF. The CDR3, as DNA: TGTGCCAGCAGCCAACTAGAGGGGAATTCACCCCTCCACTTT.

CDR3 nucleotide sequence: TGTGCCAGCAGCCCACCCGACAGGGGGCACACCATATATTTT. This gives the protein CASSPPDRGHTIYF. The V and J genes are TRBV28 and TRBJ1-3; 10 bases fit TRBD1. Germline values: CDR1 MDHEN, CDR2 SYDVKM. There are 14 residues in the CDR3. With 6 bases clipped from V and 8 bases from J, the junction kept 7 bases outside the gene matches.

In its sample, this clonotype was seen a few times. This chain uses TRBV20-1 with TRBJ1-1; D not certain. The CDR3 totals 14 residues. Trimming removed 5 bases from V and 6 bases from J, with 19 bases in between. In germline, CDR1 is DFQATT, CDR2 SNEGSKA (reference sequence). In DNA, the CDR3 is TGCAGTGCTCAGAAGGCAGCCCTTGACGCTGAAGCTTTCTTT. Translation: CSAQKAALDAEAFF.

The rearrangement uses TRBV24-1 and TRBJ2-5; D possibly corresponds to TRBD2 (7 bases). The end of the DNA aligns better with TRBJ2-1, so the J call may be wrong. Germline V CDR1 and CDR2: KGHDR, SFDVKD. The CDR3 runs 13 residues. In DNA form, the CDR3 reads TGTGCCACCAGTGATGGGGGGGCCCGTGAGCAGTTCTTC. Its protein product is CATSDGGAREQFF.

This sequence joins TRBV7-2 and TRBJ2-3, with D unresolved. The CDR3 has 12 amino acids. Germline CDR1 SGHTA, CDR2 FQGNSA. The germline V and J ends were trimmed by 1 base and 10 bases, with 9 bases remaining between them. For the CDR3, the DNA is TGTGCCAGCAGCTTAGTGGGCAGTCCGCAGTATTTT. The encoded protein is CASSLVGSPQYF.

The chain employs TRBV9 and TRBJ2-5; D perhaps matches TRBD2 (5 bases). The end of the DNA is better explained by TRBJ2-7, so the J call may be wrong. Germline V lookup: CDR1 SGDLS, CDR2 YYNGEE. This CDR3 has 13 amino acids. CDR3 nucleotide sequence: TGTGCCAGCAGCCCCGAGGGTGGTGACGAGCAGTACTTC. Its protein is CASSPEGGDEQYF.

V gene TRBV20-1 combines with J gene TRBJ2-7, with D possibly called TRBD1 or TRBD2 (5 bases each). The CDR3 loop spans 14 amino acids. Germline assignment: CDR1 DFQATT and CDR2 SNEGSKA (reference sequence). V was cut by 0 bases and J by 2 bases, with 11 bases left in between. This CDR3 reads CSARDTRDPYEQYF. The CDR3 DNA follows: TGCAGTGCTAGAGATACCAGGGACCCCTACGAGCAGTACTTC.

In this sample, this clonotype turned up a few times. This rearrangement joins TRBV4-3 to TRBJ2-1; 9 bases match TRBD1. The DNA matches TRBJ2-7 better at its end, which makes the J call doubtful. Germline CDR1 reads LGHNA; CDR2 reads YSLEER. This CDR3 contains 15 residues. Here the CDR3 reads CASSQGTGNLDEQYF. In DNA form, the CDR3 reads TGCGCCAGCAGTCAGGGGACAGGGAATCTCGACGAGCAGTACTTC.

The chain is built from TRBV24-1 and TRBJ2-3; no definite D call. CDR3 length equals 13 residues. With 7 bases removed from V and 2 bases from J, the gap between germline ends came to 9 bases. CDR1 is KGHDR and CDR2 is SFDVKD in the germline V gene. The chain's CDR3 is CATRQEFTDTQYF. The CDR3 DNA follows: TGTGCCACCAGGCAGGAATTCACAGATACGCAGTATTTT.

The rearrangement links TRBV6-6 to TRBJ1-1; D is unclear. Trimming shortened V by 8 bases and J by 1 base, and 11 bases separated the two germline ends. This CDR3 has 13 amino acids. The germline V gene has CDR1 MNHNY and CDR2 SVGAGI (reference sequence). The CDR3 DNA is TGTGCCAGCCTTAAAGGGAAGAACACTGAAGCTTTCTTT. It translates to CASLKGKNTEAFF.

This clonotype occurred a few times. The chain combines TRBV12-3 or TRBV12-4 with TRBJ2-4, with 15 bases matching TRBD2. V lost 6 bases and J lost 2; bases outside the gene matches: 14. This CDR3 contains 20 residues. Here the CDR3 DNA reads TGTGCCAGCAGCCAAGGACTAGCGGGGGGGCACCCTCGGTCCAAAAACATTCAGTACTTC. Its translation is CASSQGLAGGHPRSKNIQYF.

J is TRBJ2-4 and V is TRBV12-3 or TRBV12-4; 8 nucleotides align to TRBD2. The trim removed 7 bases at V and 7 bases at J, leaving 12 bases unmatched. The CDR3 has 15 residues. CDR3 coding DNA: TGTGCCAGCACCCTCTTTGCGGGAGGAGGGAACATTCAGTACTTC. Its protein product is CASTLFAGGGNIQYF.

This clonotype has a count of ten or more. The J gene is TRBJ2-3, the V gene TRBV4-1, with 10 bases fitting TRBD2. The CDR3 runs 15 residues. V lost 4 bases to trimming and J lost 1 base; unmatched junction nucleotides: 2. From germline, CDR1 is MGHRA and CDR2 YSYEKL. CDR3 in amino acids: CASSPLAGGTDTQYF. Written as DNA, the CDR3 is TGCGCCAGCAGCCCTCTAGCGGGGGGCACAGATACGCAGTATTTT.

The V call is TRBV5-1, the J call TRBJ2-5; D is possibly TRBD2 (5 bases). Trimming left V 5 bases short and J 1 base short, with 24 bases between. This CDR3 is built from 18 residues. The germline V gene encodes CDR1 SGHRS and CDR2 YFSETQ. CDR3 nucleotide sequence: TGCGCCAGCAGGGCCCGAGAACCAGCGGAGTTGTTCCAAGAGACCCAGTACTTC. Translating gives CASRAREPAELFQETQYF.

The chain couples TRBV24-1 to TRBJ2-7; tentatively, D is TRBD1 (6 bases). Germline V lookup: CDR1 KGHDR, CDR2 SFDVKD. V was pared by 7 bases and J by 6 bases, with 9 bases between. This CDR3 has 11 amino acids. In nucleotides, the CDR3 is TGTGCCACCAGCACAGGGACCGAGCAGTACTTC. This codes for CATSTGTEQYF.

V is TRBV24-1 and J is TRBJ2-4; 7 bases agree with TRBD1. The CDR3 contains 16 residues. Losses at the gene ends were 10 bases for V and 0 bases for J; bases not matched to a gene: 11. Germline CDR1 is KGHDR and CDR2 is SFDVKD. CDR3 amino acids: CATEEGGVPAKNIQYF. The CDR3 nucleotides read TGTGCCACTGAAGAAGGGGGCGTCCCAGCCAAAAACATTCAGTACTTC.

V is TRBV7-9 and J is TRBJ1-1; 7 nucleotides align to TRBD1. The J segment lost 4 bases and the V segment lost 7 bases, leaving 9 bases of the junction unmatched. Germline V CDR1 and CDR2: SEHNR, FQNEAQ (reference sequence). The CDR3 runs 14 residues. The CDR3 loop is CASIKGGLSTEAFF. CDR3 DNA: TGTGCCAGCATCAAAGGGGGCTTGAGCACTGAAGCTTTCTTT.

The chain uses TRBV6-2 or TRBV6-3 and TRBJ2-1, with 9 bases identical to TRBD2. The CDR3 totals 16 residues. CDR1 is MNHEY, CDR2 SVGEGT, per germline. The V gene end was trimmed by 2 bases and the J gene end by 8 bases; junction bases not matched to a gene: 10. The CDR3 region is CASSYGLAGRSDEQFF. CDR3 nucleotides: TGTGCCAGCAGTTACGGGCTAGCGGGAAGGTCGGATGAGCAGTTCTTC.

The chain joins TRBV7-2 to TRBJ2-4; D might be TRBD1 or TRBD2, each matching 5 bases. The CDR3 is made up of 14 amino acids. The germline CDR1 and CDR2 sequences are SGHTA and FQGNSA. V was cut by 3 bases and J by 2 bases, with 8 bases left in between. CDR3 amino acids: CASSFRDPKNIQYF. The CDR3 coding sequence is TGTGCCAGCAGCTTCCGGGACCCCAAAAACATTCAGTACTTC.

The chain links TRBV12-3 or TRBV12-4 to TRBJ2-3; maybe TRBD1 (5 bases). V lost 6 bases, J lost 14 bases, and 15 bases lay in between. This CDR3 comprises 11 residues. The CDR3 loop reads CASSTGAYGYF. The CDR3 DNA is TGTGCCAGCAGCACAGGCGCCTACGGGTATTTT.

This clonotype occurred many times. The chain recombines TRBV2 with TRBJ2-2; a possible D gene is TRBD2 (5 bases). The CDR3 spans 14 residues. Germline loops: CDR1 SNHLY, CDR2 FYNNEI. The germline V and J ends were trimmed by 7 bases and 0 bases, with 9 bases remaining between them. In nucleotides, the CDR3 is TGTGCCAGCATCGGGGTCGCGAACACCGGGGAGCTGTTTTTT. Translation: CASIGVANTGELFF.

This clonotype has at least ten counts. The chain recombines TRBV7-3 with TRBJ2-1, with D perhaps TRBD1 or TRBD2 (5 bases each). Trimming removed 5 bases from V and 5 bases from J, with 13 bases in between. This CDR3 is built from 14 residues. Germline V CDR1 and CDR2: SGHTA, FQGTGA. DNA for the CDR3: TGTGCCAGCAGCCGAGGGGAGCGGAACAATGAGCAGTTCTTC. Its translation: CASSRGERNNEQFF.

The chain combines TRBV7-2 with TRBJ1-1; maybe TRBD1 (5 bases). The length of the CDR3 is 14 residues. CDR1 is SGHTA, CDR2 FQGNSA, per germline. The V and J ends lost 5 bases and 3 bases respectively, with 13 bases between them. DNA for the CDR3: TGTGCCAGCAGCCCGCTGGACAAGTACACTGAAGCTTTCTTT. Translating it yields CASSPLDKYTEAFF. The full variable domain, completed using reference TRBV7-2 and TRBJ1-1, is GAGVSQSPSNKVTEKGKDVELRCDPISGHTALYWYRQSLGQGLEFLIYFQGNSAPDKSGLPSDRFSAERTGGSVSTLTIQRTQQEDSAVYLCASSPLDKYTEAFFGQGTRLTVV.

This sequence joins TRBV6-1 and TRBJ2-5, with 10 bases matching TRBD1. The CDR3 sequence is 16 residues long. Per germline, CDR1 MNHNS and CDR2 SASEGT. V was pared by 4 bases and J by 5 bases, with 10 bases of the junction left unmatched. The CDR3 nucleotides are TGTGCCAGCAGTGCTAACCCGGGACAGGGGTGGGAGACCCAGTACTTC. Its protein product is CASSANPGQGWETQYF.

The genes are TRBV27 and TRBJ2-7; 10 nucleotides agree with TRBD2. This CDR3 has 15 residues. Germline-derived CDR1 and CDR2 are MNHEY and SMNVEV (reference sequence). Trimming removed 0 bases from V and 5 bases from J; junction bases left unmatched: 4. The CDR3 bases are TGTGCCAGCAGTTTATCGTCTAGCGGGAGTAACGAGCAGTACTTC. It specifies CASSLSSSGSNEQYF.

The V and J genes are TRBV4-3 and TRBJ1-4; no clear D. Germline V gene lookup returns CDR1 LGHNA and CDR2 YSLEER. This CDR3 spans 14 amino acids. The ends were cut back, 0 bases at V and 8 bases at J, with 10 bases in the middle. CDR3 DNA sequence: TGCGCCAGCAGCCAAGATCCGGCGACAGAAAAACTGTTTTTT. This translates into CASSQDPATEKLFF.